This is a list of T cell receptor beta chains from one sample in a study of T cell repertoires in cytomegalovirus infection. TCRdb itself ran the reads through MiXCR, one entry per CDR3 protein. The data show roughly 340,000 distinct CDR3 sequences, about 29% seen once. No antigens are known for them. Specimen: cultured PBMCs, collected from culture after CMV antigen stimulation. These receptors were taken from a human donor in good health (CMV status not recorded). Some clones in this sample may be carry-over from other donors' samples. CDR3s leave out the opening cysteine and the closing phenylalanine or tryptophan. Rows may omit the clone size; those that give it use once, few, many or a size class.

size,V,J,CDR3
many,TRBV7-6,TRBJ2-5,ASSDRTGQQETQY
few,TRBV27,TRBJ1-1,ASSSLFTNTEAF
.,TRBV6-7,TRBJ2-5,ASSPRDRDHHQETQY
.,TRBV24-1,TRBJ2-2,ATSDPQGVGPNTGELF
.,TRBV7-2,TRBJ1-5,ASSSVDSTGIQPQH
.,TRBV4-2,TRBJ2-3,ASSQELAGGTDTQY
.,TRBV19,TRBJ1-5,ASRPGRNQPQH
.,TRBV7-3,TRBJ2-2,ASSPPGGPGELF
.,TRBV7-3,TRBJ2-3,ASSLLAGVTDTQY
few,TRBV15,TRBJ1-5,ATSRGQVNQPQH
many,TRBV7-9,TRBJ2-7,ASSPRAGQGKSSYEQY
few,TRBV14,TRBJ1-1,ASSQDRGTGAF
few,TRBV6-6,TRBJ2-2,ASHRQGAGELF
.,TRBV15,TRBJ2-7,ATSRDPGLAGERQY
few,TRBV7-9,TRBJ2-1,ASSLRSSGYNEQF
few,TRBV11-2,TRBJ1-2,ASRTTYRDNYGYT
.,TRBV13,TRBJ2-1,ASSRIPPAGEEGIYNEQF
few,TRBV14,TRBJ1-6,ASSLNSRSYYNSPLH
few,TRBV7-8,TRBJ2-2,ASRRGSMNTGELF
.,TRBV7-2,TRBJ2-2,ASSLGGYLTGELF
.,TRBV19,TRBJ1-4,ASSATGGEKLF
.,TRBV9,TRBJ1-2,ASSVAQGNYGYT
few,TRBV19,TRBJ1-5,ASSRGGASSYNQPQH
few,TRBV5-1,TRBJ1-6,ASRSDRNSPLH
.,TRBV19,TRBJ2-2,ASSWQMNTGELF
.,TRBV7-3,TRBJ2-7,ASSSRWDYEQY
many,TRBV11-2,TRBJ1-2,ASSSLVDRVYGYT
.,TRBV11-1,TRBJ2-1,ASSLIQGDYNEQF
.,TRBV7-9,TRBJ1-5,ASGGGSLSQPQH
.,TRBV20-1,TRBJ2-3,SARPLSHRDINPLNTDTQY
.,TRBV15,TRBJ2-1,ATSRATREAQF
.,TRBV6-1,TRBJ2-1,ASSEYRGLNNEQF
.,TRBV20-1,TRBJ1-1,SAFPHMNTEAF
.,TRBV25-1,TRBJ2-1,ASSEGDRYNEQF
.,TRBV7-9,TRBJ2-3,ASSTSSRTDTQY
.,TRBV6-5,TRBJ1-1,ASSYSRGGSTEAF
.,TRBV12-3/TRBV12-4,TRBJ1-4,ASSPRTGVEKLF
.,TRBV6-1,TRBJ1-2,ASSEAQGTHYGYT
few,TRBV5-1,TRBJ2-7,ASSLSSTASQY
.,TRBV19,TRBJ1-5,ASSIGGQNSNQPQH
.,TRBV19,TRBJ1-1,ASINRRQSYEAF
many,TRBV6-5,TRBJ1-2,ASSYSKGGGVYGYT
few,TRBV7-6,TRBJ2-1,ASSSGAYNEQF
.,TRBV27,TRBJ1-5,ASSPSKDGNQPQH
few,TRBV27,TRBJ1-6,ASSWSRGDSPLH
.,TRBV28,TRBJ2-7,ASSPLAVPYEQY